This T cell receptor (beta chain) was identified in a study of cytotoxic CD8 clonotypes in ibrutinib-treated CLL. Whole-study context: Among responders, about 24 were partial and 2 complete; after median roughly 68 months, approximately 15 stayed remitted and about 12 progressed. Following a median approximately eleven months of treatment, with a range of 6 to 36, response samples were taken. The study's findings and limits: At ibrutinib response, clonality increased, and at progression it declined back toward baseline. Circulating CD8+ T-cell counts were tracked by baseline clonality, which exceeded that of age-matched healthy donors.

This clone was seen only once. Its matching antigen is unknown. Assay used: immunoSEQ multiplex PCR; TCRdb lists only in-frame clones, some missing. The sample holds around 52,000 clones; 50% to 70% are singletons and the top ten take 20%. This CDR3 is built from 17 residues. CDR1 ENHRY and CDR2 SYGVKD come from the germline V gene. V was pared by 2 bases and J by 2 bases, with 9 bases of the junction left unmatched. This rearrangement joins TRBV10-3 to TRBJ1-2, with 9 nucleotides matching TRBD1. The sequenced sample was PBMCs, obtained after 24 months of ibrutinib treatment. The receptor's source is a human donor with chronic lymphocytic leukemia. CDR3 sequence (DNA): TGTGCCATCAGTGAGGGTATAGGACAGGGGACCAACTATGGCTACACCTTC. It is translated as CAISEGIGQGTNYGYTF.